The clone carrying this T cell receptor (beta chain) was seen repeatedly, ten times or more. The time point here: before trial treatment. CDR1 is SGHTS, CDR2 YDEGEE, per germline. V lost 2 bases, J lost 1 base, and 16 bases lay in between. This CDR3 region has 16 residues. The data are from a study of low-dose radiotherapy and immunotherapy resistance in tumors. On the study more broadly: Cohort 2 received 1 Gy per fraction every two weeks, totaling 13 Gy over 26 weeks.

Covering alpha and beta chains, TRAV- and TRBV-specific primers were used for the first-strand cDNA. TCR amplification ran 20 PCR cycles using constant-region and V-primer adapter primers. A single record per CDR3 protein comes from TCRdb applying MiXCR to the reads. The data hold tens of thousands of distinct CDR3 sequences, with 18% observed a single time. The sequence came from a male donor with prostate cancer. The sample consisted of PBMCs, taken before treatment. The chain couples TRBV5-8 to TRBJ2-7; D possibly corresponds to TRBD1 (8 bases). CDR3 bases: TGTGCCAGCAGCTTAATCTACAGGGGGGGATCCTACGAGCAGTACTTC. Encoded protein: CASSLIYRGGSYEQYF.